This TCR beta chain was sequenced for a study of T cell responses to AZD1222 COVID-19 vaccine. The V gene end was trimmed by 3 bases and the J gene end by 6 bases; junction bases not matched to a gene: 13. Germline V gene lookup returns CDR1 DFQATT and CDR2 SNEGSKA (reference sequence). The CDR3 totals 16 residues. TCRdb keeps only in-frame clones here, not all; method: immunoSEQ multiplex PCR. The sample has about 95,000 clones, less than 90% seen once. Note on this clone: Its antigen is not identified.

Findings of the study overall: Two AZD1222 doses significantly raised spike-specific TCR breadth and depth over controls. AZD1222 recipients seropositive at baseline numbered only five to seven. Unmutated regions of variants are reportedly targeted by nearly half of spike-specific TCRs.

The receptor's source is an adult in good health. The chain links TRBV20-1 to TRBJ2-1, with 8 bases aligning to TRBD2. This material consisted of peripheral blood, taken on day 0 of AZD1222 vaccination. CDR3: CSASGSGGPLSNEQFF. CDR3 DNA: TGCAGTGCTAGTGGCAGCGGGGGCCCCCTGAGCAATGAGCAGTTCTTC.